What follows is one T cell receptor (beta chain) and its context. This sample was taken from a study of blood T cell repertoires in COVID-19. Study as a whole: PBMCs, B-cell-depleted T cells, or T cells were the source of the cDNA or gDNA that made up the material.

Trimming left V 4 bases short and J 8 bases short, with 8 bases between. CDR3 length equals 12 residues. Germline V gives CDR1 WNHNN, CDR2 SYGVQD (reference sequence). Assay used: immunoSEQ multiplex PCR; TCRdb lists only in-frame clones, some missing. The sample includes approximately 210,000 clones, 88% of them seen just once. This receptor was identified in a middle-aged man with acute or convalescent COVID-19. The V gene is TRBV10-1, the J gene TRBJ2-2, with a possible D match to TRBD2 (6 bases). Sample: peripheral blood. Here the CDR3 DNA reads TGCGCCAGCAGTGGGGAGGAAGGGGAGCTGTTTTTT. Translated, it gives CASSGEEGELFF.